This TCR beta chain was sequenced for a study of neoadjuvant anti-PD-1 for oral cavity cancer. Germline assignment: CDR1 SGDLS and CDR2 YYNGEE. Trimming pared 4 bases from V and 6 bases from J, leaving 11 bases between. The CDR3 is 13 amino acids. Libraries were prepared by immunoSEQ multiplex PCR; TCRdb keeps only in-frame clonotypes and omits some of them. The data contain 7,000 to 9,000 clones, approximately 62% of them singletons. Stated time point: after neoadjuvant nivolumab, at surgical resection. This clone was picked up a small number of times. Sequencing was performed on PBMCs, taken after nivolumab (anti-PD-1) treatment. The rearrangement joins TRBV9 to TRBJ1-5, with a tentative D call TRBD1 (5 bases). The sequence was obtained from a person between 40 and 85 years old with oral cavity squamous cell carcinoma. CDR3 sequence: CASSPSGAQPQHF. The CDR3 bases are TGTGCCAGCAGCCCGAGTGGGGCTCAGCCCCAGCATTTT.